This T cell receptor beta chain was sequenced during a study of T-cell memory formation after mild COVID-19. The study, taken as a whole, reports: CD4+ clones that contracted lay mainly in CM and EM; CD8+ ones lay in EMRA.

From 5'RACE with constant-segment primers came TCR alpha and TCR beta cDNA libraries that carried sample barcodes and UMIs. A single record per CDR3 protein comes from TCRdb applying MiXCR to the 5' RACE reads. The data show about 500,000 distinct CDR3 sequences, with roughly 22% seen just once and roughly an eighth held by the top ten. J lost 5 bases, V lost 3 bases, and 2 bases had no gene match. The CDR3 runs to 15 residues. Comments on this clonotype: Its specificity is unknown.

This receptor was obtained from an adult woman who had mild COVID-19 (a few samples of this study predate the infection). Cell type and time point are not known. The chain carries TRBV12-3 or TRBV12-4 and TRBJ2-1; 12 nucleotides match TRBD2. The sample comprised PBMCs or a T cell subset sorted from them (not recorded which). The CDR3 DNA reads TGTGCCAGCAGTTTTAGGACTAGCGGGAACAATGAGCAGTTCTTC. Encoded protein: CASSFRTSGNNEQFF.